Following are 17 T cell receptor beta chains from one sample sequenced in a study of early T cells in non-severe SARS-CoV-2 infection. Using its own MiXCR run on the 5' RACE reads, TCRdb lists one record per CDR3 protein. The data contain some 67,000 distinct CDR3 sequences, less than 12% of them singletons. This material consisted of whole blood, taken at baseline. Receptors originate from an adult who was a healthcare worker with PCR-confirmed SARS-CoV-2 infection or an uninfected control (not recorded which).

The chain couples TRBV30 to TRBJ1-2; a weak D match, TRBD1 (5 bases). Germline CDR1 and CDR2: GTSNPN and SVGIG (reference sequence). CDR3 size: 14 residues. Trimming pared 3 bases from V and 2 bases from J, leaving 13 bases between. The CDR3 DNA follows: TGTGCCTGGAGAGCTGGGGGAAGAAACTATGGCTACACCTTC. Translated: CAWRAGGRNYGYTF.

This clonotype came up a few times. This rearrangement joins TRBV6-5 to TRBJ2-1; TRBD2 is a possible D gene (5 bases). Trimming left V 2 bases short and J 4 bases short, with 6 bases between. The germline V gene has CDR1 MNHEY and CDR2 SVGAGI. The CDR3 sequence is 13 residues long. In DNA, the CDR3 is TGTGCCAGCAGTTACGGGAGATACAATGAGCAGTTCTTC. It encodes CASSYGRYNEQFF.

This clonotype was observed many times. The chain carries TRBV20-1 and TRBJ2-5; D gene ambiguous. V was trimmed by 5 bases and J by 5 bases, leaving 15 bases between them. From germline, CDR1 is DFQATT and CDR2 SNEGSKA (reference sequence). The CDR3 is 13 residues long. CDR3 residues: CSAPFGVVETQYF. In DNA form, the CDR3 reads TGCAGTGCTCCTTTCGGAGTGGTGGAGACCCAGTACTTC.

This chain joins TRBV7-9 and TRBJ2-7; D might be TRBD1 (5 bases). Per germline, CDR1 SEHNR and CDR2 FQNEAQ (reference sequence). The CDR3 consists of 13 residues. Trimming removed 4 bases at V and 4 bases at J, with 11 bases between. The CDR3 spells CASSSGRQYEQYF. The DNA of the CDR3 is TGTGCCAGCAGCTCAGGGCGTCAGTACGAGCAGTACTTC.

This clonotype was observed at least ten times. The CDR3 spells CASSFTGGHSYEQYF. The CDR3 DNA sequence: TGCGCCAGCAGCTTTACGGGGGGTCACTCCTACGAGCAGTACTTC. The chain employs TRBV5-1 and TRBJ2-7, with 7 positions matching TRBD2. The V gene's germline CDR1 is SGHRS and CDR2 YFSETQ. The V segment lost 2 bases and the J segment 0 bases; nucleotides outside the gene matches: 5. CDR3 length: 15 residues.

This clonotype was picked up many times. This sequence joins TRBV7-6 and TRBJ2-1, with D unclear. The CDR3 spans 16 residues. Deletions cut 5 bases from V and 0 bases from J, with 14 bases between. Germline V gene lookup returns CDR1 SGHVS and CDR2 FNYEAQ. Written as DNA, the CDR3 is TGTGCCAGCAGCGACACCCCAGACGGCTCCTACAATGAGCAGTTCTTC. Protein product: CASSDTPDGSYNEQFF.

This chain connects TRBV6-2 or TRBV6-3 to TRBJ1-5; D is unresolved. The CDR3 has 13 amino acids. V lost 0 bases to trimming and J lost 7 bases, with 7 bases between them. Per germline, CDR1 MNHEY and CDR2 SVGEGT. The CDR3 spells CASSYSPEQPQHF. For the CDR3, the DNA is TGTGCCAGCAGTTACTCGCCCGAACAGCCCCAGCATTTT.

This clonotype was detected a few times. This chain connects TRBV28 to TRBJ2-7; possibly TRBD1 for D (6 bases). Between the trimmed V and J ends, which lost 3 bases and 2 bases, there was a span of 11 bases. Germline lookup yields CDR1 MDHEN and CDR2 SYDVKM. CDR3 length equals 14 residues. The CDR3 coding sequence is TGTGCCAGCAGTTTGACAGGCCTCACCTACGAGCAGTACTTC. It encodes CASSLTGLTYEQYF.

This clonotype occurred many times. The chain is built from TRBV24-1 and TRBJ2-1; 13 bases line up with TRBD2. The junction had 6 bases not matched to a gene; V was cut back by 4 bases and J by 7 bases. The CDR3 has 16 residues. Germline CDR1 KGHDR, CDR2 SFDVKD. The CDR3 nucleotides read TGTGCCACCAGTGACCCGGGACTAGCGGGAAGAAATGAGCAGTTCTTC. Protein: CATSDPGLAGRNEQFF.

This clonotype was observed at least ten times. The CDR3 carries no conserved terminal phenylalanine or tryptophan, so it likely arises from a read error. The limits of the CDR3 on the DNA are not certain, so only TCRdb's listed CDR3 is given. The CDR3 protein is CASSQGQERRL. The V gene is TRBV27, the J gene TRBJ2-1; the table gives TRBD1 as D, unverified against the DNA. Counting both end residues, the CDR3 totals 11 amino acids. Germline assignment: CDR1 MNHEY and CDR2 SMNVEV (reference sequence).

This chain links TRBV4-1 with TRBJ2-1; possibly TRBD2 for D (5 bases). Trimming pared 3 bases from V and 5 bases from J, leaving 11 bases between. This CDR3 spans 14 amino acids. From germline, CDR1 is MGHRA and CDR2 YSYEKL. DNA of the CDR3: TGCGCCAGCAGCCAGCCCGGGAAGAACAATGAGCAGTTCTTC. This codes for CASSQPGKNNEQFF.

In its sample, this clonotype was seen many times. The V and J genes are TRBV5-1 and TRBJ1-2; D is perhaps TRBD1 (6 bases). V lost 5 bases to trimming and J lost 4 bases, with 15 bases between them. CDR1 is SGHRS, CDR2 YFSETQ, per germline. The CDR3 length is 14 residues. For the CDR3, the DNA is TGCGCCAGCAGTAGCAGGGGCTATGGCTATGGCTACACCTTC. This translates into CASSSRGYGYGYTF.

The table lists this clonotype with many counts. V gene TRBV12-3 or TRBV12-4 combines with J gene TRBJ2-2; no firm D call. V was pared by 2 bases and J by 4 bases, with 8 bases between. The CDR3 runs to 14 residues. The CDR3 here is CASSLQIGTGELFF. CDR3 bases: TGTGCCAGCAGTTTACAAATAGGCACCGGGGAGCTGTTTTTT.

This clonotype was seen more than once but under ten times. The chain links TRBV12-3 or TRBV12-4 to TRBJ2-2; TRBD2 matches 12 bases. The CDR3 spans 15 residues. Trimming at V came to 7 bases and at J to 6 bases, leaving 6 bases not matched to a gene. As DNA, the CDR3 is TGTGCCAGCACTCTAGCGGGAGGGCGGCCCGGGGAGCTGTTTTTT. It codes for CASTLAGGRPGELFF.

This clonotype was detected only a few times. The rearrangement uses TRBV10-2 and TRBJ2-1, with unresolved D. The germline V gene has CDR1 WSHSY and CDR2 SAAADI. V was cut by 5 bases and J by 0 bases, with 8 bases left in between. This CDR3 region has 14 residues. CDR3 protein: CASSMADSYNEQFF. The CDR3 nucleotides read TGCGCCAGCAGTATGGCGGACTCCTACAATGAGCAGTTCTTC.

This clonotype was seen a handful of times. The rearrangement links TRBV6-2 or TRBV6-3 to TRBJ2-1; D unclear. Per the germline V gene, CDR1 is MNHEY and CDR2 is SVGEGT. This CDR3 region has 11 residues. Trimming took 6 bases from V and 4 from J, leaving 4 bases between them. The CDR3: CASREYNEQFF. The DNA for the CDR3 is TGTGCCAGCAGGGAATACAATGAGCAGTTCTTC.

In this sample, this clonotype turned up many times. V is TRBV20-1 and J is TRBJ1-1, with D unresolved. The CDR3 length is 10 residues. Per germline, CDR1 DFQATT and CDR2 SNEGSKA (reference sequence). The ends were cut back, 6 bases at V and 10 bases at J, with 12 bases in the middle. CDR3 in amino acids: CSAISEGAFF. The DNA for the CDR3 is TGCAGTGCCATCAGTGAGGGAGCTTTCTTT.